The 24 T cell receptor beta chains reported below all come from one sample, sequenced in a study of blood T cell repertoires in COVID-19. Clones were sequenced by immunoSEQ multiplex PCR, and TCRdb holds only the in-frame ones, with some missing. The table lists fewer than 350,000 clones, around nine tenths of them singletons. Sample: PBMCs or T cells enriched from blood (not recorded which). These receptors came from a man aged 55 to 69 who had recovered from COVID-19.

This clone was observed a single time. The chain has TRBV29-1 and TRBJ2-3; tentative D call: TRBD1 (6 bases). Germline-derived CDR1 and CDR2 are SQVTM and ANQGSEA. The CDR3 is 13 amino acids. The V end was cut by 3 bases, the J end by 5 bases, with 12 bases between. CDR3 nucleotide sequence: TGCAGCGTTGATTCAGGGGTCATAGATACGCAGTATTTT. Protein: CSVDSGVIDTQYF.

The J gene is TRBJ1-2, the V gene TRBV6-2 or TRBV6-3; no definite D call. Per germline, CDR1 MNHEY and CDR2 SVGEGT. Trimming took 5 bases from V and 8 from J, leaving 15 bases between them. CDR3 length: 13 residues. CDR3: CASSREGFGGYTF. The CDR3 DNA reads as TGTGCCAGCAGTCGCGAAGGCTTCGGGGGCTACACCTTC.

Of note for this clone: The CDR3 carries no conserved terminal phenylalanine or tryptophan, so it likely arises from a read error. The DNA is left out, because the CDR3 cannot be placed on it with certainty; the CDR3 is given as TCRdb lists it. CDR3 sequence reads: CASSQSRAVRL. The chain has TRBV23-1 and TRBJ2-7; no check of the table's D call, TRBD2, against the DNA was made. TRBV23-1 is flagged as an ORF with uncertain function. The CDR3 region is 11 residues in length, termini included.

The chain has TRBV6-1 and TRBJ2-1; 11 bases line up with TRBD1. The CDR3 totals 14 residues. The J segment lost 6 bases and the V segment lost 7 bases, leaving 5 bases of the junction unmatched. The germline V gene encodes CDR1 MNHNS and CDR2 SASEGT. The CDR3 spells CASTGQGASNEQFF. The DNA for the CDR3 is TGTGCCAGCACCGGACAGGGGGCGTCCAATGAGCAGTTCTTC.

This clone appeared once. J is TRBJ1-1 and V is TRBV28; maybe TRBD1 (5 bases). The CDR3 spans 15 residues. V lost 6 bases, J lost 1 base, and 15 bases lay in between. In germline, CDR1 is MDHEN, CDR2 SYDVKM. The CDR3 bases are TGTGCCAGCAGAATCCAGGGTTCGAGGAACACTGAAGCTTTCTTT. Its protein product is CASRIQGSRNTEAFF.

The chain has TRBV2 and TRBJ2-5, with 7 bases identical to TRBD2. Germline V CDR1 and CDR2: SNHLY, FYNNEI. J gave up 5 bases and V 5 bases, and 2 bases lay outside the gene matches. The length of the CDR3 is 12 residues. CDR3 residues: CASSWTRETQYF. The CDR3 bases are TGTGCCAGCAGTTGGACTAGGGAGACCCAGTACTTC.

The chain uses TRBV6-5 and TRBJ2-7; 8 nucleotides align to TRBD1. The junction had 6 bases not matched to a gene; V was cut back by 5 bases and J by 3 bases. Looked up from germline, CDR1 is MNHEY and CDR2 is SVGAGI. This CDR3 has 14 residues. CDR3 nucleotides: TGTGCCAGCAGTCCGGGACAGGCACACTACGAGCAGTACTTC. Amino acids: CASSPGQAHYEQYF.

The J gene is TRBJ2-2, the V gene TRBV6-5; 13 positions agree with TRBD2. The CDR3 spans 16 residues. CDR1 and CDR2 from the germline V gene are MNHEY and SVGAGI. The trim removed 2 bases at V and 8 bases at J, leaving 5 bases unmatched. The CDR3, as DNA: TGTGCCAGCAGTTACCCGGGACTAGCGGGGTCTGGGGAGCTGTTTTTT. This translates into CASSYPGLAGSGELFF.

V is TRBV11-2 and J is TRBJ2-7; 8 bases align to TRBD1. Germline-derived CDR1 and CDR2 are SGHAT and FQNNGV. The CDR3 contains 16 residues. Trimming at V came to 6 bases and at J to 1 base, leaving 11 bases not matched to a gene. CDR3 loop: CASSLFLGQVSYEQYF. CDR3 DNA sequence: TGTGCCAGCAGTCTGTTTTTGGGACAGGTATCCTACGAGCAGTACTTC.

The chain carries TRBV6-6 and TRBJ1-5; D uncertain. CDR3 length: 12 amino acids. The germline V gene has CDR1 MNHNY and CDR2 SVGAGI (reference sequence). Deletions cut 10 bases from V and 2 bases from J, with 9 bases between. In nucleotides, the CDR3 is TGTGCCACCCGATCGGGCAATCAGCCCCAGCATTTT. Translation gives CATRSGNQPQHF.

V and J are TRBV7-2 and TRBJ2-1; TRBD1 agrees at 8 bases. CDR3 length: 18 amino acids. J lost 4 bases, V lost 4 bases, and 15 bases had no gene match. The germline gives CDR1 SGHTA, CDR2 FQGNSA. The CDR3 DNA sequence: TGTGCCAGCAGCTCTCGACCCCGCAGGGGGCGACTTTACAATGAGCAGTTCTTC. Encoded protein: CASSSRPRRGRLYNEQFF.

This clone was seen only a few times. V usage is TRBV19 and J usage is TRBJ1-2, with D uncertain. CDR1 LNHDA and CDR2 SQIVND come from the germline V gene (reference sequence). This CDR3 region has 18 residues. V lost 5 bases and J 3 bases, leaving 25 bases between the germline ends. The CDR3 bases are TGTGCCAGTAGTGATGGGATAGGCAGGACTGGCGGGGACTATGGCTACACCTTC. Its protein product is CASSDGIGRTGGDYGYTF.

The chain has TRBV7-3 and TRBJ1-4; the D is unclear. Per the germline V gene, CDR1 is SGHTA and CDR2 is FQGTGA. The V end lost 1 base, the J end lost 5 bases, and 5 bases lay between the germline ends. The CDR3 contains 13 residues. The CDR3 loop is CASSLNMNEKLFF. In DNA form, the CDR3 reads TGTGCCAGCAGCTTAAATATGAATGAAAAACTGTTTTTT.

This sequence joins TRBV5-1 and TRBJ2-2; D is possibly TRBD2 (6 bases). The CDR3 runs to 14 residues. Germline loops: CDR1 SGHRS, CDR2 YFSETQ. V was clipped by 7 bases and J by 0 bases, with 10 bases between them. In nucleotides, the CDR3 is TGCGCCAGCGGGCGGGAACCGAACACCGGGGAGCTGTTTTTT. Translating gives CASGREPNTGELFF.

V usage is TRBV7-2 and J usage is TRBJ2-1, with TRBD2 as a possible D gene (6 bases). Germline CDR1 SGHTA, CDR2 FQGNSA. This CDR3 is built from 14 residues. Trimming stripped 5 bases from V and 4 bases from J, with 12 bases between. CDR3 residues: CASSRDWGYNEQFF. In nucleotides, the CDR3 is TGTGCCAGCAGCCGGGACTGGGGGTACAATGAGCAGTTCTTC.

This chain uses TRBV21-1 with TRBJ2-1; the table's D call TRBD2 went unverified against the DNA. TRBV21-1 is labeled a pseudogene. This CDR3 is 17 amino acids long. This CDR3 is CASSKGGLAGAHNEQFF. CDR3 coding DNA: TGTGCCAGCAGCAAAGGTGGTCTAGCGGGAGCCCACAATGAGCAGTTCTTC.

This chain uses TRBV11-3 with TRBJ1-1, with unresolved D. Trimming removed 0 bases from V and 4 bases from J, with 12 bases in between. Germline-derived CDR1 and CDR2 are SGHNT and YENEEA. The CDR3 covers 15 residues. The CDR3 bases are TGTGCCAGCAGCTTAGACAGCGCCTTGGGCACTGAAGCTTTCTTT. This sequence encodes CASSLDSALGTEAFF. The variable domain in full, with the rest retrieved from reference TRBV11-3 and TRBJ1-1, is EAGVVQSPRYKIIEKKQPVAFWCNPISGHNTLYWYLQNLGQGPELLIRYENEEAVDDSQLPKDRFSAERLKGVDSTLKIQPAELGDSAVYLCASSLDSALGTEAFFGQGTRLTVV.

The chain carries TRBV7-2 and TRBJ1-2; D possibly corresponds to TRBD1 (6 bases). Germline V gene lookup returns CDR1 SGHTA and CDR2 FQGNSA. The CDR3 length is 15 residues. Deletions cut 5 bases from V and 2 bases from J, with 15 bases between. In DNA, the CDR3 is TGTGCCAGCAGCCTGGGGCGGCAGGGGAACTATGGCTACACCTTC. Translated: CASSLGRQGNYGYTF.

The J gene is TRBJ2-7, the V gene TRBV28, with TRBD1 matching 7 bases. This CDR3 is 15 amino acids long. V lost 3 bases and J lost 1; bases outside the gene matches: 6. The germline V gene encodes CDR1 MDHEN and CDR2 SYDVKM. The CDR3 DNA reads TGTGCCAGCAGTTTTTCCCGGACAGGATCCTACGAGCAGTACTTC. This translates into CASSFSRTGSYEQYF.

J is TRBJ1-1 and V is TRBV14; 7 bases line up with TRBD1. The length of the CDR3 is 14 residues. With 2 bases clipped from V and 6 bases from J, the junction kept 6 bases outside the gene matches. Germline CDR1 reads SGHDN; CDR2 reads FVKESK. The CDR3 sequence is CASSQYQGGAEAFF. In nucleotides, the CDR3 is TGTGCCAGCAGCCAATATCAGGGGGGAGCTGAAGCTTTCTTT.

This clone was counted a few times. V gene TRBV6-4 combines with J gene TRBJ1-2, with 7 bases fitting TRBD1. The CDR3 spans 15 residues. V was clipped by 3 bases and J by 7 bases; unmatched bases: 11. The germline CDR1 and CDR2 sequences are MRHNA and SNTAGT. The CDR3, as DNA: TGTGCCAGCAGTGAAGGTTTAGGGGGCATCCCTGGCTACACCTTC. Its protein is CASSEGLGGIPGYTF.

This clone appeared once. This chain joins TRBV20-1 and TRBJ2-7, with 7 bases lining up with TRBD2. CDR1 is DFQATT, CDR2 SNEGSKA, per germline (reference sequence). The CDR3 loop spans 14 amino acids. With V trimmed by 3 bases and J by 2 bases, 7 bases remained unmatched. This CDR3 is CSASSPSGTYEQYF. CDR3 DNA sequence: TGCAGTGCTAGTAGCCCTAGCGGTACCTACGAGCAGTACTTC.

Comment on this clone: The sample has other DNA sequences that encode this CDR3 too. The chain joins TRBV12-5 to TRBJ2-2; no clear D gene. There are 12 residues in the CDR3. Germline V CDR1 and CDR2: LGHNT, FRNRAP. The V end was cut by 6 bases, the J end by 3 bases, with 5 bases between. This chain's CDR3 is CASGRDTGELFF. As DNA, the CDR3 is TGTGCTAGTGGAAGAGACACCGGGGAGCTGTTTTTT.

This clone was seen a few times. This chain connects TRBV7-3 to TRBJ2-1; 8 bases fit TRBD1. The CDR3 is 14 residues long. V lost 5 bases, J lost 5 bases, and 5 bases stayed unmatched. CDR1 and CDR2 from the germline V gene are SGHTA and FQGTGA. The DNA of the CDR3 is TGTGCCAGCAGCCGGGACAGGCAGGACAATGAGCAGTTCTTC. This encodes CASSRDRQDNEQFF. The complete variable domain, with remaining parts taken from reference TRBV7-3 and TRBJ2-1, reads GAGVSQTPSNKVTEKGKYVELRCDPISGHTALYWYRQSLGQGPEFLIYFQGTGAADDSGLPNDRFFAVRPEGSVSTLKIQRTERGDSAVYLCASSRDRQDNEQFFGPGTRLTVL.